This T cell receptor beta chain was captured in a study of T cell responses to AZD1222 COVID-19 vaccine. V was trimmed by 4 bases and J by 5 bases, leaving 21 bases between them. CDR3 size: 16 residues. Germline CDR1 and CDR2: SGDLS and YYNGEE. Points on this clone: Its antigen is as yet unknown.

TCRdb's copy holds only in-frame clones and misses some; the assay was immunoSEQ multiplex PCR. Of 150,000 to 200,000 clones detected, approximately 92% appear once; the ten largest clones hold about 3%. Study outcomes and limitations: It was only after the peak T cell response that any repertoires were sampled.

Source: peripheral blood, taken on day 0 of AZD1222 vaccination. The TCR originated in an adult in good health. The chain links TRBV9 to TRBJ1-2; D is possibly TRBD1 (6 bases). The DNA of the CDR3 is TGTGCCAGCAGCCTAGGTGGGGGGGCGCAGATTTATGGCTACACCTTC. Amino acid sequence: CASSLGGGAQIYGYTF.